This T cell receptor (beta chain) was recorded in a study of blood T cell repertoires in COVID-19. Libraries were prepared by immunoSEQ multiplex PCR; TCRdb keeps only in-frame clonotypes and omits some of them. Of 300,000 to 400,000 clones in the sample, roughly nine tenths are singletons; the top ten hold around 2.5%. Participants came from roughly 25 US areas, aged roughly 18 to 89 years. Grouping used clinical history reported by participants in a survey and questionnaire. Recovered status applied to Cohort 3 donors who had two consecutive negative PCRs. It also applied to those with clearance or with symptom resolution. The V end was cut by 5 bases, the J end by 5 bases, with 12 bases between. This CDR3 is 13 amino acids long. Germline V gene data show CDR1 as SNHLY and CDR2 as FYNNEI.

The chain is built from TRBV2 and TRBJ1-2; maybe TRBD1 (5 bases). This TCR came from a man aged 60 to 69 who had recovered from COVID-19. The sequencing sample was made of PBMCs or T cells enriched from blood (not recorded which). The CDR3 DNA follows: TGTGCCAGCAGTTTACAGGATTCGTATGGCTACACCTTC. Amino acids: CASSLQDSYGYTF. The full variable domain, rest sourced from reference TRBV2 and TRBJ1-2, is EPEVTQTPSHQVTQMGQEVILRCVPISNHLYFYWYRQILGQKVEFLVSFYNNEISEKSEIFDDQFSVERPDGSNFTLKIRSTKLEDSAMYFCASSLQDSYGYTFGSGTRLTVV.